This TCR beta chain was observed in a study of T cell changes during pregnancy in multiple sclerosis. This table comes from immunoSEQ multiplex PCR, and its TCRdb copy is limited to in-frame clones, with some not included. Among tens of thousands of clones listed, almost 90% were seen once. By proportion, this clone is medium-sized. Sequencing was performed on peripheral blood, taken after pregnancy. The clonotype was recovered from a female donor in good health, enrolled as a control in a pregnancy study.

DNA for the CDR3: TGTGCCAGTAGTATAGGGGAGGGGACTGGGGCCAACGTCCTGACTTTC. This sequence encodes CASSIGEGTGANVLTF. This rearrangement joins TRBV19 to TRBJ2-6, with 7 bases aligning to TRBD2. J lost 2 bases, V lost 1 base, and 2 bases had no gene match. This CDR3 comprises 16 residues. Germline loops: CDR1 LNHDA, CDR2 SQIVND (reference sequence). The whole variable domain, remainder taken from reference TRBV19 and TRBJ2-6, is DGGITQSPKYLFRKEGQNVTLSCEQNLNHDAMYWYRQDPGQGLRLIYYSQIVNDFQKGDIAEGYSVSREKKESFPLTVTSAQKNPTAFYLCASSIGEGTGANVLTFGAGSRLTVL.